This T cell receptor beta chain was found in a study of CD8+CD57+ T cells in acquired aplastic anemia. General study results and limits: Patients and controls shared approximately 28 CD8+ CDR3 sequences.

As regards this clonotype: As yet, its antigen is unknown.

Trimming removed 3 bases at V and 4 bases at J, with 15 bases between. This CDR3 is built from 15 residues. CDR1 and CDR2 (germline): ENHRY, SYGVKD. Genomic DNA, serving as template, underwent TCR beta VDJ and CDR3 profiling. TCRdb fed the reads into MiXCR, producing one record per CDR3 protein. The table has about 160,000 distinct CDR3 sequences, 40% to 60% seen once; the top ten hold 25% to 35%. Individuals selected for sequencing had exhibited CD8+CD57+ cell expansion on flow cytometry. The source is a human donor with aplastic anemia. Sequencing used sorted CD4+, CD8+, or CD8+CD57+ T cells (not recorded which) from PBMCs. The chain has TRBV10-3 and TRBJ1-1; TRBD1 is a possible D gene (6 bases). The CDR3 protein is CAISERGLRSTEAFF. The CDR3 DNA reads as TGTGCCATCAGTGAACGGGGGCTCAGGAGCACTGAAGCTTTCTTT.